The clone carrying this TCR beta chain was found a few times. Its antigen is unknown. This beta chain is an off-target read within a library intended for alpha chains, so its frequency means little. This sample is part of a study of spatial heterogeneity in lung cancer. CDR3 length equals 12 residues. CDR1 is MDHEN and CDR2 is SYDVKM in the germline V gene. The ends were cut back, 8 bases at V and 3 bases at J, with 8 bases in the middle. This sample's time point: sample taken at primary tumor resection. Unsorted whole RNA samples from tumor, nontumor lung or frozen PBMC were sequenced. A unique molecular identifier was attached to every TCR cDNA molecule. A single record per CDR3 protein comes from TCRdb applying MiXCR to the 5' RACE reads. The sample shows roughly 9,800 distinct CDR3 sequences, approximately 50% of them seen only once. Findings and limits, study-wide: Ubiquitous and regional expanded TCR counts mirrored ubiquitous and regional nonsynonymous mutation counts, respectively. Tumor T cell coverage was estimated at around 7% for alpha and about 14% for beta chains. Intratumoral expanded alpha and beta TCR counts were found to track tumor mutation counts.

The sample here was lung tumor tissue, taken at surgery. The chain combines TRBV28 with TRBJ2-1; D is unresolved. The sequence derives from a female donor with early-stage non-small cell lung cancer. The CDR3 DNA is TGTGCCAGCGGTAGGGACTACAATGAGCAGTTCTTC. Translated: CASGRDYNEQFF.